The 27 T cell receptor beta chains listed next were all sequenced from one sample in a study of CD8+ T cells in alopecia areata. Following extraction, RNA underwent reverse transcription to cDNA, which served as the sequencing template. Assay: immunoSEQ multiplex PCR; the TCRdb copy retains only in-frame clones and omits some. The table shows 98,000 or so clones, with 50% to 70% occurring only once. The sequenced sample was NKG2D-low CD8+ T cells sorted from blood. The receptor set was obtained from a human donor with alopecia areata.

The chain combines TRBV9 with TRBJ2-3, with 10 bases identical to TRBD2. V was clipped by 0 bases and J by 5 bases; unmatched bases: 9. This CDR3 is 17 amino acids long. CDR1 is SGDLS and CDR2 is YYNGEE in the germline V gene. In DNA form, the CDR3 reads TGTGCCAGCAGCGTAGGGCCTAGCGGGAGTCGGATAGATACGCAGTATTTT. The encoded protein is CASSVGPSGSRIDTQYF.

This clone appeared a single time. V and J are TRBV7-9 and TRBJ2-1; the match to TRBD1 covers 8 bases. The CDR3 runs to 15 residues. The V gene end was trimmed by 1 base and the J gene end by 3 bases; junction bases not matched to a gene: 2. Germline CDR1 SEHNR, CDR2 FQNEAQ (reference sequence). CDR3 in DNA: TGTGCCAGCAGCTTAGGAGGACAGGGCTACAATGAGCAGTTCTTC. It translates to CASSLGGQGYNEQFF.

V is TRBV6-6 and J is TRBJ2-7; D gene uncertain. The germline CDR1 and CDR2 sequences are MNHNY and SVGAGI (reference sequence). The V end was cut by 4 bases, the J end by 2 bases, with 12 bases between. This CDR3 is 14 amino acids long. CDR3 protein: CASSSGANPYEQYF. CDR3 in DNA: TGTGCCAGCAGTTCGGGCGCGAACCCCTACGAGCAGTACTTC.

Concerning this clone itself: Other DNA sequences within the sample encode an identical CDR3. The chain recombines TRBV2 with TRBJ2-7, with D possibly called TRBD1 or TRBD2 (5 bases each). Trimming stripped 6 bases from V and 4 bases from J, with 10 bases between. This CDR3 spans 12 amino acids. Germline loops: CDR1 SNHLY, CDR2 FYNNEI. DNA for the CDR3: TGTGCCAGCAGGGGGACGGTGTACGAGCAGTACTTC. Its protein is CASRGTVYEQYF.

The sample holds a few counts of this clone. The chain has TRBV9 and TRBJ2-5; D possibly matches TRBD1 or TRBD2 (5 bases each). This CDR3 is 12 amino acids long. Looked up from germline, CDR1 is SGDLS and CDR2 is YYNGEE. V gave up 4 bases and J gave up 5 bases, with 9 bases separating them. This chain's CDR3 is CASSTGTETQYF. DNA for the CDR3: TGTGCCAGCAGCACCGGGACGGAGACCCAGTACTTC.

CDR3 amino acids: CASSPGGTEAFF. The CDR3 bases are TGTGCCAGCAGCCCCGGGGGCACTGAAGCTTTCTTT. The J gene is TRBJ1-1, the V gene TRBV2, with a weak D call TRBD1 (5 bases). V lost 6 bases to trimming and J lost 4 bases, with 9 bases between them. Germline V gene lookup returns CDR1 SNHLY and CDR2 FYNNEI. The CDR3 extends over 12 amino acids. Full variable domain (missing parts from reference TRBV2 and TRBJ1-1): EPEVTQTPSHQVTQMGQEVILRCVPISNHLYFYWYRQILGQKVEFLVSFYNNEISEKSEIFDDQFSVERPDGSNFTLKIRSTKLEDSAMYFCASSPGGTEAFFGQGTRLTVV.

This clone came up a few times. The J gene is TRBJ1-1, the V gene TRBV2; D gene ambiguous. The CDR3 loop spans 14 amino acids. V was clipped by 6 bases and J by 1 base, with 12 bases between them. The V gene's germline CDR1 is SNHLY and CDR2 FYNNEI. CDR3: CASRRGMANTEAFF. The CDR3 DNA follows: TGTGCCAGCAGGCGAGGTATGGCGAACACTGAAGCTTTCTTT.

This rearrangement joins TRBV27 to TRBJ2-2, with D possibly TRBD2 on 5 matching bases. This CDR3 is built from 15 residues. Germline loops: CDR1 MNHEY, CDR2 SMNVEV (reference sequence). The V gene lost 0 bases and the J gene lost 4 bases, with 9 bases spanning the gap. The CDR3 loop is CASSLSIGVTGELFF. For the CDR3, the DNA is TGTGCCAGCAGTTTATCGATCGGGGTCACCGGGGAGCTGTTTTTT.

The rearrangement joins TRBV7-9 to TRBJ2-7; no reliable D call. V lost 4 bases and J lost 4, with 8 bases in between. Germline CDR1 is SEHNR and CDR2 is FQNEAQ (reference sequence). CDR3 size: 12 residues. The CDR3 here is CASSSDKYEQYF. The CDR3 bases are TGTGCCAGCAGCTCGGATAAATACGAGCAGTACTTC.

In this sample, this clone turned up once. The chain carries TRBV7-6 and TRBJ2-7; 8 bases are shared with TRBD1. Germline assignment: CDR1 SGHVS and CDR2 FNYEAQ. The CDR3 has 14 residues. V shed 5 bases, J shed 6 bases, and the junction held 9 bases outside the gene matches. The CDR3 region is CASSRMGQAGEQYF. Here the CDR3 DNA reads TGTGCCAGCAGCCGAATGGGACAGGCGGGCGAGCAGTACTTC.

V gene TRBV29-1 combines with J gene TRBJ1-2, with D perhaps TRBD1 (5 bases). V shed 0 bases and J shed 7 bases, with 6 bases lying between them. Germline V gene lookup returns CDR1 SQVTM and CDR2 ANQGSEA. The CDR3 totals 11 residues. Here the CDR3 DNA reads TGCAGCGTTGAAGACAGGGCTGGCTACACCTTC. Translated: CSVEDRAGYTF.

The rearrangement uses TRBV27 and TRBJ1-1; D is unresolved. The CDR3 loop spans 11 amino acids. CDR1 is MNHEY and CDR2 is SMNVEV in the germline V gene (reference sequence). Trimming took 6 bases from V and 7 from J, leaving 9 bases between them. Here the CDR3 DNA reads TGTGCCAGCAGGGGAACTGATGAAGCTTTCTTT. This sequence encodes CASRGTDEAFF.

The CDR3 here is CSVVPQGGGNQPQHF. CDR3 nucleotide sequence: TGCAGCGTTGTTCCCCAGGGGGGTGGCAATCAGCCCCAGCATTTT. This sequence joins TRBV29-1 and TRBJ1-5, with 7 bases matching TRBD1. The ends lost 4 bases at V and 2 bases at J; junction bases unmatched: 8. Germline loops: CDR1 SQVTM, CDR2 ANQGSEA. The CDR3 runs 15 residues. Combining the CDR3 with reference TRBV29-1 and TRBJ1-5 gives the whole variable domain SAVISQKPSRDICQRGTSLTIQCQVDSQVTMMFWYRQQPGQSLTLIATANQGSEATYESGFVIDKFPISRPNLTFSTLTVSNMSPEDSSIYLCSVVPQGGGNQPQHFGDGTRLSIL.

This rearrangement joins TRBV7-6 to TRBJ2-1, with D hard to call. Trimming removed 1 base at V and 5 bases at J, with 6 bases between. Germline lookup yields CDR1 SGHVS and CDR2 FNYEAQ. The CDR3 has 13 amino acids. CDR3 sequence reads: CASSLGQNNEQFF. The CDR3 nucleotides are TGTGCCAGCAGCTTAGGGCAGAACAATGAGCAGTTCTTC. Full variable domain (rest looked up from reference TRBV7-6 and TRBJ2-1): GAGVSQSPRYKVTKRGQDVALRCDPISGHVSLYWYRQALGQGPEFLTYFNYEAQQDKSGLPNDRFSAERPEGSISTLTIQRTEQRDSAMYRCASSLGQNNEQFFGPGTRLTVL.

Only one count was recorded for this clone. The chain uses TRBV7-9 and TRBJ2-5, with 8 bases matching TRBD2. The CDR3 length is 15 residues. Trimming removed 5 bases from V and 5 bases from J; junction bases left unmatched: 10. Germline loops: CDR1 SEHNR, CDR2 FQNEAQ (reference sequence). The CDR3 DNA sequence: TGTGCCAGCAGCGTACGGGAGGGAGGCAGGGAGACCCAGTACTTC. Its translation is CASSVREGGRETQYF.

This clone has only one observation. The V and J genes are TRBV6-1 and TRBJ2-5; D gene uncertain. CDR1 and CDR2 from the germline V gene are MNHNS and SASEGT. CDR3 length equals 12 residues. V was pared by 3 bases and J by 5 bases, with 7 bases between. CDR3 nucleotides: TGTGCCAGCAGTGACTATTGGGAGACCCAGTACTTC. Translating it yields CASSDYWETQYF.

The chain has TRBV7-9 and TRBJ2-1; no clear D. CDR1 is SEHNR, CDR2 FQNEAQ, per germline (reference sequence). The CDR3 is made up of 12 amino acids. Between the trimmed V and J ends, which lost 5 bases and 4 bases, there was a span of 6 bases. CDR3 coding DNA: TGTGCCAGCAGCGCCTTGTACAATGAGCAGTTCTTC. Translated, it gives CASSALYNEQFF.

The table lists this clone with a few counts. This same CDR3 is encoded by further DNA sequences in the sample. This sequence joins TRBV7-9 and TRBJ2-2, with D unresolved. The V end was cut by 2 bases, the J end by 6 bases, with 4 bases between. The CDR3 spans 12 residues. CDR1 is SEHNR, CDR2 FQNEAQ, per germline (reference sequence). The CDR3 protein is CASSLIPGELFF. The CDR3 nucleotides read TGTGCCAGCAGCTTAATCCCCGGGGAGCTGTTTTTT. The entire variable domain, with the rest obtained from reference TRBV7-9 and TRBJ2-2, is as follows: DTGVSQNPRHKITKRGQNVTFRCDPISEHNRLYWYRQTLGQGPEFLTYFQNEAQLEKSRLLSDRFSAERPKGSFSTLEIQRTEQGDSAMYLCASSLIPGELFFGEGSRLTVL.

V and J are TRBV6-5 and TRBJ2-7, with a weak D call TRBD1 (6 bases). V shed 2 bases and J shed 0 bases, with 11 bases lying between them. The CDR3 loop spans 15 amino acids. Per the germline V gene, CDR1 is MNHEY and CDR2 is SVGAGI. The CDR3 sequence: CASSYQGPSSYEQYF. The CDR3 DNA follows: TGTGCCAGCAGTTACCAGGGGCCGAGCTCCTACGAGCAGTACTTC.

The table lists this clone with a few counts. This chain joins TRBV29-1 and TRBJ2-7; 11 bases agree with TRBD2. With V trimmed by 5 bases and J by 3 bases, 6 bases remained unmatched. CDR1 and CDR2 (germline): SQVTM, ANQGSEA. The length of the CDR3 is 14 residues. This CDR3 is CSVTDSGRDYEQYF. The DNA for the CDR3 is TGCAGCGTTACCGATAGCGGGAGGGACTACGAGCAGTACTTC.

This chain joins TRBV7-3 and TRBJ2-1; 7 positions agree with TRBD2. Germline trimming cut 1 base from V and 3 bases from J; bases unmatched to any gene: 6. CDR3 length: 16 residues. Germline CDR1 and CDR2: SGHTA and FQGTGA. The chain's CDR3 is CASSLMAGELYNEQFF. CDR3 DNA: TGTGCCAGCAGCTTAATGGCGGGAGAACTCTACAATGAGCAGTTCTTC. The full variable domain, with the rest looked up from reference TRBV7-3 and TRBJ2-1, is GAGVSQTPSNKVTEKGKYVELRCDPISGHTALYWYRQSLGQGPEFLIYFQGTGAADDSGLPNDRFFAVRPEGSVSTLKIQRTERGDSAVYLCASSLMAGELYNEQFFGPGTRLTVL.

CDR3 nucleotides: TGCGCCAGCAGCCAAGGCCAAGGGGGCTATGAGCAGTTCTTC. It yields the protein CASSQGQGGYEQFF. The genes are TRBV4-1 and TRBJ2-1, with 7 positions matching TRBD1. This CDR3 has 14 amino acids. The ends lost 1 base at V and 8 bases at J; junction bases unmatched: 5. Per the germline V gene, CDR1 is MGHRA and CDR2 is YSYEKL.

A few counts support this clone. The chain uses TRBV2 and TRBJ2-4, with 7 bases aligning to TRBD1. The V and J ends lost 6 bases and 5 bases, in that order; junction bases with no gene match: 1. The germline V gene has CDR1 SNHLY and CDR2 FYNNEI. CDR3 length: 12 residues. The CDR3 loop reads CASRGTENIQYF. The CDR3 DNA reads as TGTGCCAGCAGGGGGACAGAAAACATTCAGTACTTC. Full variable domain (remainder filled in from reference TRBV2 and TRBJ2-4): EPEVTQTPSHQVTQMGQEVILRCVPISNHLYFYWYRQILGQKVEFLVSFYNNEISEKSEIFDDQFSVERPDGSNFTLKIRSTKLEDSAMYFCASRGTENIQYFGAGTRLSVL.

The rearrangement uses TRBV6-6 and TRBJ2-1, with D unclear. V was shortened by 6 bases and J by 1 base, with 4 bases between the two germline ends. The CDR3 has 12 amino acids. Looked up from germline, CDR1 is MNHNY and CDR2 is SVGAGI (reference sequence). The CDR3 reads CASRRSYNEQFF. The CDR3 DNA reads as TGTGCCAGCAGGCGGTCCTACAATGAGCAGTTCTTC.

This clone was recorded a few times. CDR3 protein: CASSLFSGSDQPQHF. DNA of the CDR3: TGTGCCAGCAGTTTATTTTCAGGGAGCGATCAGCCCCAGCATTTT. The J gene is TRBJ1-5, the V gene TRBV27; possible D gene TRBD1, 5 bases. The germline gives CDR1 MNHEY, CDR2 SMNVEV (reference sequence). The ends were cut back, 1 base at V and 5 bases at J, with 12 bases in the middle. The CDR3 has 15 residues.

Points on this clone: Other nucleotide sequences in the sample specify the same CDR3. The chain combines TRBV29-1 with TRBJ2-1; D possibly corresponds to TRBD2 (5 bases). CDR1 is SQVTM and CDR2 is ANQGSEA in the germline V gene. Trimming left V 6 bases short and J 5 bases short, with 11 bases between. The CDR3 has 12 residues. CDR3 protein: CSVGGRDNEQFF. The CDR3 DNA sequence: TGCAGCGTCGGAGGCCGGGACAATGAGCAGTTCTTC.

The chain employs TRBV7-9 and TRBJ1-2; weak D call: TRBD1 (5 bases). CDR3 size: 15 residues. The V and J ends lost 5 bases and 0 bases respectively, with 13 bases between them. In germline, CDR1 is SEHNR, CDR2 FQNEAQ (reference sequence). This chain's CDR3 is CASSGAGASNYGYTF. The DNA for the CDR3 is TGTGCCAGCAGCGGGGCCGGGGCCTCTAACTATGGCTACACCTTC.